These T cell receptor beta chains were read from a single sample in a study of blood T cells in healthy people across ages. TCRdb re-derived calls from the 5' RACE reads in MiXCR, one entry per CDR3 protein. This table has roughly 1.4 million distinct CDR3 sequences, roughly 64% appearing once. Sequences were obtained from blood. The receptors come from a man aged 18 to 29 in good health. The CDR3 runs from the conserved cysteine through the conserved F or W. A D gene is named only where the DNA matches it firmly. Expanded clones are given a class, and other clones once, few, many or no size at all.

D: TRBD1
size: .
length: 14
V: TRBV6-2/TRBV6-3
J: TRBJ1-4
DNA: TGTGCCAGCCGACAGACAGGGAATAATGAAAAACTGTTTTTT
CDR3: CASRQTGNNEKLFF

D: .
size: .
length: 13
V: TRBV24-1
J: TRBJ2-5
DNA: TGTGCCACCGGTGGGGACAAGTACAATGAGCAGTACTTC
CDR3: CATGGDKYNEQYF

D: .
size: .
length: 12
V: TRBV12-3/TRBV12-4
J: TRBJ2-7
DNA: TGTGCCAGCAGTTCAGGGGAGGTAAAGCAGTACTTC
CDR3: CASSSGEVKQYF

D: .
size: .
length: 18
V: TRBV6-2/TRBV6-3
J: TRBJ2-7
DNA: TGTGCCAGCAGTTTTGGAACTCAAGGGGTTCGTCCCTCCTACGAGCAGTACTTC
CDR3: CASSFGTQGVRPSYEQYF

D: .
size: .
length: 15
V: TRBV7-2
J: TRBJ1-2
DNA: TGTGCCAGCAGACCGGCCGGGACTTCGAACTATGGCTACACCTTC
CDR3: CASRPAGTSNYGYTF

D: .
size: once
length: 16
V: TRBV28
J: TRBJ2-6
DNA: TGTGCCAGCAGTCCCATCGTAAGGTCTGGGGCCAACGTCCTGACTTTC
CDR3: CASSPIVRSGANVLTF

D: TRBD2
size: .
length: 16
V: TRBV11-2
J: TRBJ2-7
DNA: TGTGCCAGCAGCCAACGGACTAGCGGGAGGGCATACGAGCAGTACTTC
CDR3: CASSQRTSGRAYEQYF

D: .
size: .
length: 17
V: TRBV3-1
J: TRBJ2-7
DNA: TGTGCCAGCAGCCAAGATGTGGGGGCCCAGAGGGCCTACGAGCAGTACTTC
CDR3: CASSQDVGAQRAYEQYF

D: TRBD1
size: .
length: 16
V: TRBV15
J: TRBJ2-1
DNA: TGTGCCACCAGCAGAGGGGGGACAGTTCCCCTCAATGAGCAGTTCTTC
CDR3: CATSRGGTVPLNEQFF

D: .
size: .
length: 13
V: TRBV6-5
J: TRBJ1-6
DNA: TGTGCCAGCAGTTATGGGGGTGGGTCACCCCTCCACTTT
CDR3: CASSYGGGSPLHF

D: .
size: once
length: 13
V: TRBV6-2/TRBV6-3
J: TRBJ1-2
DNA: TGTGCCAGCAGTTTAACAGGAGGCCCTGGCTACACCTTC
CDR3: CASSLTGGPGYTF

D: .
size: many
length: 13
V: TRBV5-1
J: TRBJ2-1
DNA: TGCGCCAGCAGCCCCGGACTACTTAATGAGCAGTTCTTC
CDR3: CASSPGLLNEQFF

D: TRBD2
size: .
length: 15
V: TRBV12-3/TRBV12-4
J: TRBJ2-5
DNA: TGTGCCAGCAGCTCCGGGACTAGCGGGGCAGATGAGCAGTACTTC
CDR3: CASSSGTSGADEQYF

D: .
size: .
length: 15
V: TRBV12-3/TRBV12-4
J: TRBJ2-5
DNA: TGTGCCAGCAGTTTGGGGGGGGCCTCAAGAGAGACCCAGTACTTC
CDR3: CASSLGGASRETQYF

D: .
size: .
length: 14
V: TRBV6-1
J: TRBJ2-3
DNA: TGTGCCAGCAGTAGAAGACAGACCCCAGATACGCAGTATTTT
CDR3: CASSRRQTPDTQYF

D: TRBD2
size: few
length: 17
V: TRBV6-1
J: TRBJ2-5
DNA: TGTGCCAGCAGGGTGGGGTCTGCTAGCGGGAGCGGAGAGACCCAGTACTTC
CDR3: CASRVGSASGSGETQYF

D: .
size: .
length: 16
V: TRBV6-5
J: TRBJ2-7
DNA: TGTGCCAGCAGTCCCCGACATGGGGGCGGTTACTACGAGCAGTACTTC
CDR3: CASSPRHGGGYYEQYF

D: .
size: once
length: 12
V: TRBV6-1
J: TRBJ1-5
DNA: TGTGCCAGCCATAGGGGCAATCAGCCCCAGCATTTT
CDR3: CASHRGNQPQHF

D: .
size: few
length: 11
V: TRBV29-1
J: TRBJ2-4
DNA: TGCAGCGCAACAGCCAAAAACATTCAGTACTTC
CDR3: CSATAKNIQYF

D: .
size: .
length: 12
V: TRBV25-1
J: TRBJ1-5
DNA: TGTGCCAGCAGTGCAGGGTGGCAGCCCCAGCATTTT
CDR3: CASSAGWQPQHF

D: .
size: .
length: 15
V: TRBV7-8
J: TRBJ2-7
DNA: TGTGCCAGCAGCTTAAGGCCAGGGACTTACTACGAGCAGTACTTC
CDR3: CASSLRPGTYYEQYF

D: TRBD2
size: .
length: 14
V: TRBV29-1
J: TRBJ2-7
DNA: TGCAGCGTTCCCCTCGGGACTAGCGGGTACGAGCAGTACTTC
CDR3: CSVPLGTSGYEQYF

D: TRBD1
size: .
length: 18
V: TRBV7-2
J: TRBJ1-5
DNA: TGTGCCAGCAGTATAGGGCTTGACAGGGGTAGGGGCAATCAGCCCCAGCATTTT
CDR3: CASSIGLDRGRGNQPQHF

D: TRBD2
size: few
length: 14
V: TRBV2
J: TRBJ2-1
DNA: TGTGCCAGCAGGCTAGCGGGGGGGAACAATGAGCAGTTCTTC
CDR3: CASRLAGGNNEQFF

D: TRBD1
size: .
length: 17
V: TRBV20-1
J: TRBJ2-7
DNA: TGCAGTGCTAGAGATAGCCGCCGGGACAGGGGGGCCTACGAGCAGTACTTC
CDR3: CSARDSRRDRGAYEQYF

D: .
size: .
length: 15
V: TRBV4-1
J: TRBJ2-7
DNA: TGCGCCAGCAGCCTTTGGGGGAGTGGTCCTCGCGAGCAGTACTTC
CDR3: CASSLWGSGPREQYF

D: .
size: .
length: 14
V: TRBV14
J: TRBJ2-5
DNA: TGTGCCAGCAGCCAATTTAGCAAGGAAGAGACCCAGTACTTC
CDR3: CASSQFSKEETQYF

D: .
size: few
length: 13
V: TRBV7-3
J: TRBJ1-1
DNA: TGTGCCAGCAGCCAGGGAGGTGGGTCTGAAGCTTTCTTT
CDR3: CASSQGGGSEAFF